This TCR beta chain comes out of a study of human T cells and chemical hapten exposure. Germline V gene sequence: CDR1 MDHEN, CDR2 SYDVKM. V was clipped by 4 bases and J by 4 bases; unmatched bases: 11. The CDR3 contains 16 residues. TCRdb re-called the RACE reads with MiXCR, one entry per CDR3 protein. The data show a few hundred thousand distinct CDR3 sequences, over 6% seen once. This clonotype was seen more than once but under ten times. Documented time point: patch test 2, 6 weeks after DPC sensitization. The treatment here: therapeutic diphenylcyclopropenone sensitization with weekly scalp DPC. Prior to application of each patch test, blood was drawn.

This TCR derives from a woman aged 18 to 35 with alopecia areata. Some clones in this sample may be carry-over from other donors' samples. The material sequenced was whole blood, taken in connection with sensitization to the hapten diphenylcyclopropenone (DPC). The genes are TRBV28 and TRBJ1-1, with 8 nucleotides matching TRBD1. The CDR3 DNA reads TGTGCCAGCAGTTCGTTATCGACAGGGGATGGCACTGAAGCTTTCTTT. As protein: CASSSLSTGDGTEAFF.